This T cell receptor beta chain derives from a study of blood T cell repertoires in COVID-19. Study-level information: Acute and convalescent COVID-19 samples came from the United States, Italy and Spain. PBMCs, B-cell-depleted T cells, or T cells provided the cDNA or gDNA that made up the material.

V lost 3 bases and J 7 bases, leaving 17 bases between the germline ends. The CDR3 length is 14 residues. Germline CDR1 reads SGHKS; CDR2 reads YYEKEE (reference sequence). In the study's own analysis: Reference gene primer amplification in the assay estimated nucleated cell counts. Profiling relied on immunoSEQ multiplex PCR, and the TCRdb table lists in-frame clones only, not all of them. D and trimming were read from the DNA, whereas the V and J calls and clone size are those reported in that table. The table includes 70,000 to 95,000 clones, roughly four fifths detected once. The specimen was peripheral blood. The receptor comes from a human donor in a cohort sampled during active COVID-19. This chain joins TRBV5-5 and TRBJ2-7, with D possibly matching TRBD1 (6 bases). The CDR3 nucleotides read TGTGCCAGCAGCTGGACAGACGGTGCCGGGGAGCAGTACTTC. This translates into CASSWTDGAGEQYF.